Shown below are 5 T cell receptor beta chains from a single sample sequenced in a study of response to subunit inactivated influenza vaccine. One entry per CDR3 protein, called by TCRdb with MiXCR from the RT-PCR reads. This table has 500,000 to 600,000 distinct CDR3 sequences, 11% appearing once. The same sample was also used in a study of T cells expressing NK-cell markers. That paper notes: The authors generated TCR beta cDNA through 5'RACE template switching with UMIs.

This sample comprised PBMCs from blood, obtained on the day of vaccination. The receptor set was obtained from a man aged 50-59 years who received an inactivated influenza vaccine.

This clonotype was counted many times. The genes are TRBV7-2 and TRBJ2-3; D gene ambiguous. The V gene's germline CDR1 is SGHTA and CDR2 FQGNSA. V was cut by 4 bases and J by 6 bases, with 20 bases left in between. The CDR3 is made up of 16 amino acids. Here the CDR3 DNA reads TGTGCCAGCAGCTCGCAGCTTTTTTACGACATGGATACGCAGTATTTT. Amino acid sequence: CASSSQLFYDMDTQYF.

This clonotype was counted at least ten times. V is TRBV12-3 or TRBV12-4 and J is TRBJ1-1, with 7 bases matching TRBD1. The CDR3 is 13 residues long. Trimming removed 3 bases from V and 6 bases from J; junction bases left unmatched: 4. As DNA, the CDR3 is TGTGCCAGCAGTTTCAGGGGGGGGGCTGAAGCTTTCTTT. Translating it yields CASSFRGGAEAFF.

The rearrangement joins TRBV20-1 to TRBJ2-7; D may be TRBD1 or TRBD2 (6 bases each). Germline CDR1 DFQATT, CDR2 SNEGSKA (reference sequence). This CDR3 spans 13 amino acids. V lost 2 bases to trimming and J lost 7 bases, with 15 bases between them. For the CDR3, the DNA is TGCAGTGCTAGATTTGAGGGGGGCTTAGAGCAGTACTTC. It is translated as CSARFEGGLEQYF.

This clonotype showed up just a few times. This rearrangement joins TRBV7-9 to TRBJ2-7, with D possibly matching TRBD2 (5 bases). The CDR3 loop spans 13 amino acids. Trimming took off 10 bases at V and 6 bases at J, with 19 bases between the two ends. The V gene's germline CDR1 is SEHNR and CDR2 FQNEAQ (reference sequence). The CDR3 here is CATQLLTGSEQYF. The DNA of the CDR3 is TGTGCCACCCAACTATTGACGGGATCCGAGCAGTACTTC.

The chain couples TRBV10-3 to TRBJ2-1; 10 nucleotides line up with TRBD2. V shed 11 bases, J shed 4 bases, and the junction held 8 bases outside the gene matches. Germline V gives CDR1 ENHRY, CDR2 SYGVKD. CDR3 length: 14 residues. The CDR3 here is CAVSSGGLYNEQFF. DNA for the CDR3: TGTGCCGTTTCTAGCGGGGGACTGTACAATGAGCAGTTCTTC.